These 7 T cell receptor beta chains were sequenced from one sample in a study of blood T cell repertoires in COVID-19. The protocol was immunoSEQ multiplex PCR, while the TCRdb copy is restricted to in-frame clones and leaves out a portion. The sample records about 180,000 clones, roughly four fifths being singletons. Sequencing was performed on peripheral blood. Receptor source: a woman in her 70s with COVID-19, enrolled during active disease.

This clone has more than one count but fewer than ten. The chain recombines TRBV2 with TRBJ1-1; D is perhaps TRBD1 (5 bases). Germline CDR1 is SNHLY and CDR2 is FYNNEI. The CDR3 contains 13 residues. The germline V and J ends were trimmed by 6 bases and 0 bases, with 8 bases remaining between them. CDR3 amino acids: CASRTDLNTEAFF. The CDR3 DNA reads as TGTGCCAGCAGGACAGATTTGAACACTGAAGCTTTCTTT. The variable domain in full, with the rest retrieved from reference TRBV2 and TRBJ1-1, is EPEVTQTPSHQVTQMGQEVILRCVPISNHLYFYWYRQILGQKVEFLVSFYNNEISEKSEIFDDQFSVERPDGSNFTLKIRSTKLEDSAMYFCASRTDLNTEAFFGQGTRLTVV.

This clone was seen only a few times. This chain joins TRBV7-2 and TRBJ2-7; the D gene is possibly TRBD1 (5 bases). Trimming stripped 5 bases from V and 6 bases from J, with 17 bases between. Germline V lookup: CDR1 SGHTA, CDR2 FQGNSA. This CDR3 has 14 residues. CDR3 residues: CASSQGQRAGEQYF. The CDR3 DNA is TGTGCCAGCAGCCAAGGACAAAGGGCAGGCGAGCAGTACTTC.

This clone showed up just once. The CDR3 sequence is CASSFGGSGTGELFF. The CDR3, as DNA: TGTGCCAGCAGTTTTGGCGGGAGCGGTACCGGGGAGCTGTTTTTT. This rearrangement joins TRBV27 to TRBJ2-2; 7 positions agree with TRBD2. Germline V gives CDR1 MNHEY, CDR2 SMNVEV (reference sequence). The CDR3 runs to 15 residues. Trimming cost V 3 bases and J 5 bases; bases outside gene matches: 6.

The chain joins TRBV4-2 to TRBJ2-4; 7 bases map to TRBD1. Germline CDR1 is LGHNA and CDR2 is YNFKEQ. The trim removed 1 base at V and 0 bases at J, leaving 12 bases unmatched. This CDR3 has 19 amino acids. CDR3 nucleotide sequence: TGTGCCAGCAGCCAAGTAGCCGCCGGGACAGATAAAGCCAAAAACATTCAGTACTTC. This encodes CASSQVAAGTDKAKNIQYF.

The rearrangement links TRBV29-1 to TRBJ2-7, with TRBD2 matching over 7 bases. The junction had 7 bases not matched to a gene; V was cut back by 7 bases and J by 4 bases. The CDR3 is 12 residues long. CDR1 and CDR2 from the germline V gene are SQVTM and ANQGSEA. DNA of the CDR3: TGCAGCGGAGGGGCCGGGGGGTACGAGCAGTACTTC. As protein: CSGGAGGYEQYF.

The rearrangement links TRBV19 to TRBJ2-3; D may be TRBD1 (5 bases). The length of the CDR3 is 18 residues. The ends were cut back, 5 bases at V and 2 bases at J, with 23 bases in the middle. The V gene's germline CDR1 is LNHDA and CDR2 SQIVND (reference sequence). Here the CDR3 DNA reads TGTGCCAGTAGTCCCCTACCGGACATATCTTCTAACACAGATACGCAGTATTTT. Residues: CASSPLPDISSNTDTQYF.

The rearrangement links TRBV5-4 to TRBJ2-2, with 7 positions matching TRBD1. Germline V gives CDR1 SGHNT, CDR2 YYREEE (reference sequence). This CDR3 is built from 18 residues. After removal of 2 bases from V and 6 bases from J, the junction contained 16 bases not matched to a gene. CDR3: CASSFSIGGSLYSGELFF. DNA of the CDR3: TGTGCCAGCAGCTTTTCTATAGGGGGCTCTCTCTATTCCGGGGAGCTGTTTTTT.